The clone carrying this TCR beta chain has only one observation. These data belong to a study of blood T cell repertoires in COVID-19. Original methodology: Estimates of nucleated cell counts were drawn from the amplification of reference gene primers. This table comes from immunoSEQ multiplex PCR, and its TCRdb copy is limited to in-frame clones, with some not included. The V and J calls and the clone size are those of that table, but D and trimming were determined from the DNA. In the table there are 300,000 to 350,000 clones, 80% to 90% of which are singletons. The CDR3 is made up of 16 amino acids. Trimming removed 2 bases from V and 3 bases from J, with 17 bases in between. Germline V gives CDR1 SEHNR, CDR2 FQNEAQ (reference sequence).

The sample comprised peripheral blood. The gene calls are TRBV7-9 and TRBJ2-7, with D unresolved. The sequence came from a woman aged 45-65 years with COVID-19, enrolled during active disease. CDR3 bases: TGTGCCAGCAGCTTAATCGGTCGAACGGTGAACTACGAGCAGTACTTC. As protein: CASSLIGRTVNYEQYF.